These T cell receptor beta chains were read from a single sample in a study of T-cell memory formation after mild COVID-19. TCRdb reprocessed the 5' RACE reads with MiXCR, giving one entry per CDR3 protein. The repertoire holds about 540,000 distinct CDR3 sequences, with approximately 20% as singletons. Sequenced input: PBMCs or a T cell subset sorted from them (not recorded which). These receptors were collected from an adult woman who had mild COVID-19 (a few samples of this study predate the infection). Cell type and time point are not known. Both conserved end residues are trimmed from each CDR3.

V gene: TRBV4-2; J gene: TRBJ2-3; CDR3 protein: ASSQSSAETDTQY
V gene: TRBV7-9; J gene: TRBJ2-2; CDR3 protein: ASTNPRDLVTGELF
V gene: TRBV20-1; J gene: TRBJ2-4; CDR3 protein: SARDFGHTDKNIQY
V gene: TRBV2; J gene: TRBJ1-6; CDR3 protein: ASSDLPVNSPLH
V gene: TRBV5-4; J gene: TRBJ2-3; CDR3 protein: ASSPGWTDTQY
V gene: TRBV6-6; J gene: TRBJ2-7; CDR3 protein: ASKNRDPIYEQY
V gene: TRBV24-1; J gene: TRBJ1-5; CDR3 protein: ATSDVHETQPQH
V gene: TRBV24-1; J gene: TRBJ2-7; CDR3 protein: ATSDAGTASQY
V gene: TRBV11-2; J gene: TRBJ2-2; CDR3 protein: ASSFDTWGDRTNTGELF
V gene: TRBV20-1; J gene: TRBJ2-7; CDR3 protein: SARDSLRGSSYEQY
V gene: TRBV24-1; J gene: TRBJ2-2; CDR3 protein: ATSDVAVNTGELF
V gene: TRBV5-1; J gene: TRBJ1-2; CDR3 protein: ASSSGQDYGYT
V gene: TRBV11-2; J gene: TRBJ2-5; CDR3 protein: ASKTANQETQY
V gene: TRBV14; J gene: TRBJ2-1; CDR3 protein: ASREAASYNEQF
V gene: TRBV9; J gene: TRBJ2-7; CDR3 protein: ASSVGSGSGDYEQY
V gene: TRBV15; J gene: TRBJ1-4; CDR3 protein: ATSSSGYNEKLF
V gene: TRBV20-1; J gene: TRBJ2-3; CDR3 protein: SARSLAGGPYATDTQY
V gene: TRBV29-1; J gene: TRBJ2-7; CDR3 protein: SVGDSRSYEQY
V gene: TRBV7-6; J gene: TRBJ2-2; CDR3 protein: ASSLVLAGGTTGELF
V gene: TRBV5-6; J gene: TRBJ2-1; CDR3 protein: ASSLPGLAGGPNEQF
V gene: TRBV12-5; J gene: TRBJ2-2; CDR3 protein: ASGLGGLGTGELF
V gene: TRBV28; J gene: TRBJ2-2; CDR3 protein: ASSTLAGGTGELF
V gene: TRBV10-3; J gene: TRBJ1-5; CDR3 protein: AISGGQSNQPQH
V gene: TRBV9; J gene: TRBJ2-7; CDR3 protein: ASSGGLAGEQSLYEQY
V gene: TRBV20-1; J gene: TRBJ2-7; CDR3 protein: SARVLGLAREQY
V gene: TRBV5-8; J gene: TRBJ2-7; CDR3 protein: ASSSGQGVSEQY
V gene: TRBV6-1; J gene: TRBJ2-2; CDR3 protein: ASSAPIGLQNTGELF
V gene: TRBV24-1; J gene: TRBJ1-5; CDR3 protein: ATSDPQGPYSNQPQH
V gene: TRBV20-1; J gene: TRBJ2-3; CDR3 protein: SARAGVVDTQY
V gene: TRBV12-3/TRBV12-4; J gene: TRBJ1-2; CDR3 protein: ASSPGQGAIGYT
V gene: TRBV25-1; J gene: TRBJ2-2; CDR3 protein: ASSEFEGTGRTGELF
V gene: TRBV7-9; J gene: TRBJ1-1; CDR3 protein: ASRGGRTQIRGEAF
V gene: TRBV15; J gene: TRBJ1-4; CDR3 protein: ATSDDRVNEKLF
V gene: TRBV29-1; J gene: TRBJ2-3; CDR3 protein: SVASPLTDTQY
V gene: TRBV4-2; J gene: TRBJ2-1; CDR3 protein: ASSPFGNEQF
V gene: TRBV9; J gene: TRBJ1-1; CDR3 protein: ASSVGQGNTEAF
V gene: TRBV6-6; J gene: TRBJ2-1; CDR3 protein: ASSYSFYNEQF
V gene: TRBV12-3/TRBV12-4; J gene: TRBJ2-1; CDR3 protein: ASSLRGGRAANEQF
V gene: TRBV5-1; J gene: TRBJ1-2; CDR3 protein: ASSFSTGDHYGYT
V gene: TRBV19; J gene: TRBJ2-3; CDR3 protein: ASSMLATDTQY
V gene: TRBV20-1; J gene: TRBJ2-5; CDR3 protein: SARNPSGAEETQY
V gene: TRBV29-1; J gene: TRBJ2-5; CDR3 protein: SVEPGETQY
V gene: TRBV5-1; J gene: TRBJ2-1; CDR3 protein: ASSLGDRDAEQF
V gene: TRBV4-2; J gene: TRBJ2-3; CDR3 protein: ASSQGGRTSTDTQY
V gene: TRBV7-8; J gene: TRBJ1-5; CDR3 protein: ASSQRPWEGTYSNQPQH
V gene: TRBV2; J gene: TRBJ2-7; CDR3 protein: ASSRGLAGAHEQY
V gene: TRBV5-1; J gene: TRBJ1-1; CDR3 protein: ASSSRYLNTEAF
V gene: TRBV3-1; J gene: TRBJ2-2; CDR3 protein: ASSLRGVVTGELF
V gene: TRBV20-1; J gene: TRBJ1-6; CDR3 protein: SAGDSSYNSPLH
V gene: TRBV29-1; J gene: TRBJ2-7; CDR3 protein: SVETYSYEQY
V gene: TRBV15; J gene: TRBJ2-5; CDR3 protein: ATSRDPLQGIETQY
V gene: TRBV2; J gene: TRBJ2-1; CDR3 protein: ASSGGFYNEQF
V gene: TRBV5-1; J gene: TRBJ2-3; CDR3 protein: ASSLAERGSPRGSTDTQY
V gene: TRBV7-2; J gene: TRBJ2-1; CDR3 protein: ASSPPRGKRRIYEQF
V gene: TRBV5-5; J gene: TRBJ2-1; CDR3 protein: ASSLSEGLNEQF
V gene: TRBV7-6; J gene: TRBJ2-2; CDR3 protein: ASSLGQGSAGELF
V gene: TRBV29-1; J gene: TRBJ1-1; CDR3 protein: SVARTGFGTEAF